The 26 T cell receptor beta chains below all came from one sample that was sequenced in a study of cytomegalovirus exposure and HLA in healthy donors. TCRdb's copy holds only in-frame clones and misses some; the assay was immunoSEQ multiplex PCR. The sample records 200,000 to 300,000 clones, around nine tenths being singletons. Material for sequencing was PBMCs. These TCRs come from a man between 18 and 35 years old in good health and CMV-seronegative.

The chain uses TRBV2 and TRBJ2-3, with 12 bases matching TRBD2. CDR3 size: 16 residues. The trim removed 5 bases at V and 5 bases at J, leaving 8 bases unmatched. Germline CDR1 reads SNHLY; CDR2 reads FYNNEI. CDR3 nucleotide sequence: TGTGCCAGCAGTCCGCTAGCGGGGGGGCGCGGAGATACGCAGTATTTT. Amino acid sequence: CASSPLAGGRGDTQYF.

The chain uses TRBV6-1 and TRBJ2-3; D is perhaps TRBD2 (5 bases). V lost 4 bases to trimming and J lost 5 bases, with 13 bases between them. CDR3 length: 14 amino acids. Germline-derived CDR1 and CDR2 are MNHNS and SASEGT. The CDR3: CASSGGIGGDTQYF. CDR3 DNA sequence: TGTGCCAGCAGTGGGGGAATTGGAGGAGATACGCAGTATTTT.

V and J are TRBV5-1 and TRBJ1-5; no clear D gene. CDR1 and CDR2 (germline): SGHRS, YFSETQ. Trimming took off 4 bases at V and 5 bases at J, with 16 bases between the two ends. This CDR3 is 15 amino acids long. The CDR3 is CASSRGGGRDQPQHF. The CDR3 DNA sequence: TGCGCCAGCAGCCGGGGAGGAGGGCGTGATCAGCCCCAGCATTTT.

The chain employs TRBV5-1 and TRBJ1-2; TRBD1 matches at 7 bases. CDR1 is SGHRS and CDR2 is YFSETQ in the germline V gene. The CDR3 sequence is 14 residues long. The ends lost 3 bases at V and 3 bases at J; junction bases unmatched: 5. In nucleotides, the CDR3 is TGCGCCAGCAGCTCTACAGGGGCTGACTATGGCTACACCTTC. Translating it yields CASSSTGADYGYTF.

The CDR3, as DNA: TGCGCCAGCATTAGGAGACGGGTAGTGCTTAAAGAGACCCAGTACTTC. Translated: CASIRRRVVLKETQYF. The genes are TRBV10-1 and TRBJ2-5, with unresolved D. This CDR3 is 16 amino acids long. With 7 bases removed from V and 3 bases from J, the gap between germline ends came to 21 bases. Germline V CDR1 and CDR2: WNHNN, SYGVQD (reference sequence).

The chain employs TRBV28 and TRBJ2-5; D call uncertain. Germline CDR1 reads MDHEN; CDR2 reads SYDVKM. V lost 6 bases, J lost 3 bases, and 11 bases lay in between. This CDR3 has 13 amino acids. DNA of the CDR3: TGTGCCAGCAGCATCGCCAACAAAGAGACCCAGTACTTC. Amino acids: CASSIANKETQYF.

The chain combines TRBV6-1 with TRBJ1-5; D uncertain. The V end lost 4 bases, the J end lost 4 bases, and 11 bases lay between the germline ends. CDR1 is MNHNS, CDR2 SASEGT, per germline. The CDR3 contains 14 residues. This CDR3 reads CASSVWRVNQPQHF. Here the CDR3 DNA reads TGTGCCAGCAGTGTCTGGCGGGTTAATCAGCCCCAGCATTTT.

The rearrangement uses TRBV9 and TRBJ1-4, with TRBD1 matching 12 bases. Germline CDR1 is SGDLS and CDR2 is YYNGEE. With V trimmed by 3 bases and J by 12 bases, 3 bases remained unmatched. The CDR3 loop spans 13 amino acids. The chain's CDR3 is CASSAGTGGELFF. The CDR3 DNA sequence: TGTGCCAGCAGCGCCGGGACAGGGGGCGAACTGTTTTTT.

This chain uses TRBV27 with TRBJ2-7, with D maybe TRBD1 (6 bases). V dropped 6 bases and J dropped 2 bases, with 14 bases sitting between them. Germline V gene sequence: CDR1 MNHEY, CDR2 SMNVEV (reference sequence). The CDR3 contains 14 residues. The CDR3 nucleotides are TGTGCCAGCAGCAGACAGGTCAGCACCTACGAGCAGTACTTC. It encodes CASSRQVSTYEQYF.

This CDR3 is CASSLWTTEWSTGELFF. Written as DNA, the CDR3 is TGTGCCAGCAGCTTATGGACTACCGAATGGTCCACCGGGGAGCTGTTTTTT. The chain joins TRBV7-2 to TRBJ2-2; tentative D call: TRBD2 (6 bases). CDR1 and CDR2 from the germline V gene are SGHTA and FQGNSA. Trimming left V 2 bases short and J 4 bases short, with 17 bases between. This CDR3 spans 17 amino acids.

This chain connects TRBV7-8 to TRBJ2-2; 8 nucleotides match TRBD2. The CDR3 extends over 17 amino acids. V lost 3 bases and J lost 0; bases outside the gene matches: 6. Germline V gene lookup returns CDR1 SGHVS and CDR2 FQNEAQ. CDR3 protein: CASSLRPGLANTGELFF. CDR3 DNA: TGTGCCAGCAGCTTGCGGCCGGGACTAGCGAACACCGGGGAGCTGTTTTTT.

This clone came up once. V is TRBV5-1 and J is TRBJ2-5, with a weak D call TRBD2 (6 bases). The V and J ends lost 4 bases and 4 bases respectively, with 14 bases between them. This CDR3 region has 14 residues. Germline V lookup: CDR1 SGHRS, CDR2 YFSETQ. CDR3 region: CASSPEEGRETQYF. The CDR3 DNA reads as TGCGCCAGCAGCCCCGAGGAGGGCCGAGAGACCCAGTACTTC.

This clone occurred a few times. The V and J genes are TRBV27 and TRBJ1-5; 7 nucleotides align to TRBD1. The CDR3 runs to 14 residues. CDR1 and CDR2 from the germline V gene are MNHEY and SMNVEV (reference sequence). The trim removed 1 base at V and 4 bases at J, leaving 1 base unmatched. CDR3 nucleotides: TGTGCCAGCAGTTTATGGGACAGAAATCAGCCCCAGCATTTT. This codes for CASSLWDRNQPQHF.

The V and J genes are TRBV6-5 and TRBJ2-7; 7 nucleotides match TRBD1. This CDR3 spans 16 amino acids. V was clipped by 4 bases and J by 3 bases; unmatched bases: 12. CDR1 and CDR2 from the germline V gene are MNHEY and SVGAGI. The CDR3 DNA is TGTGCCAGCAGTTCTAGACAGGGTGTAAAGTACTACGAGCAGTACTTC. It codes for CASSSRQGVKYYEQYF.

This chain links TRBV19 with TRBJ2-5; D is unclear. Trimming left V 2 bases short and J 1 base short, with 8 bases between. CDR1 and CDR2 from the germline V gene are LNHDA and SQIVND (reference sequence). This CDR3 spans 14 amino acids. CDR3 bases: TGTGCCAGTAGTATAACTCTGATCCAAGAGACCCAGTACTTC. Protein sequence: CASSITLIQETQYF.

This clone was recorded only once. This chain uses TRBV19 with TRBJ1-1; 7 nucleotides align to TRBD1. The germline V gene encodes CDR1 LNHDA and CDR2 SQIVND (reference sequence). With V trimmed by 4 bases and J by 4 bases, 12 bases remained unmatched. The CDR3 sequence is 16 residues long. CDR3: CASSTTRTGFGTEAFF. CDR3 DNA: TGTGCCAGTAGTACGACGCGGACAGGTTTCGGCACTGAAGCTTTCTTT.

The chain couples TRBV29-1 to TRBJ1-2; D unresolved. Between the trimmed V and J ends, which lost 6 bases and 5 bases, there was a span of 13 bases. The CDR3 is made up of 12 amino acids. Germline V gives CDR1 SQVTM, CDR2 ANQGSEA. The DNA of the CDR3 is TGCAGCGTCGACCTCGGAGGATATGGCTACACCTTC. It encodes CSVDLGGYGYTF.

The V call is TRBV5-1, the J call TRBJ1-6; 11 positions agree with TRBD1. J was trimmed by 7 bases and V by 0 bases; bases with no gene match: 6. Germline loops: CDR1 SGHRS, CDR2 YFSETQ. CDR3 length: 17 amino acids. This CDR3 reads CASSLGTGGAWNSPLHF. The CDR3 DNA reads as TGCGCCAGCAGCTTGGGGACAGGGGGCGCTTGGAATTCACCCCTCCACTTT.

The rearrangement uses TRBV4-1 and TRBJ2-1; perhaps TRBD2 as D (5 bases). Germline lookup yields CDR1 MGHRA and CDR2 YSYEKL. The CDR3 consists of 15 residues. Trimming pared 3 bases from V and 0 bases from J, leaving 9 bases between. The CDR3 sequence is CASSHIASSYNEQFF. DNA for the CDR3: TGCGCCAGCAGCCATATAGCGAGCTCCTACAATGAGCAGTTCTTC.

J is TRBJ1-3 and V is TRBV2; D possibly corresponds to TRBD1 (6 bases). This CDR3 region has 15 residues. Germline-derived CDR1 and CDR2 are SNHLY and FYNNEI. Trimming left V 4 bases short and J 2 bases short, with 12 bases between. CDR3 region: CASSGSSGAGNTIYF. DNA for the CDR3: TGTGCCAGCAGTGGCTCATCAGGGGCTGGAAACACCATATATTTT.

The chain joins TRBV25-1 to TRBJ2-7; 11 positions agree with TRBD1. V trimming: 1 base; J trimming: 9 bases; junction bases outside the gene matches: 11. From germline, CDR1 is MGHDK and CDR2 SYGVNS. The CDR3 consists of 16 residues. The CDR3 DNA reads as TGTGCCAGCAGTGAATCTAGGGGGACAGGGGGTTCATGGCAGTACTTC. Protein product: CASSESRGTGGSWQYF.

This clone was seen once. The V call is TRBV29-1, the J call TRBJ2-3; TRBD1 might be the D (6 bases). V was shortened by 2 bases and J by 3 bases, with 15 bases between the two germline ends. CDR3 length equals 15 residues. Germline V gene data show CDR1 as SQVTM and CDR2 as ANQGSEA. CDR3 sequence: CSVELRGSTTDTQYF. DNA for the CDR3: TGCAGCGTTGAACTCAGGGGTAGTACGACAGATACGCAGTATTTT.

This chain connects TRBV28 to TRBJ2-3, with 11 bases matching TRBD2. The CDR3 contains 15 residues. Germline CDR1 is MDHEN and CDR2 is SYDVKM. V was clipped by 3 bases and J by 9 bases; unmatched bases: 8. The CDR3 DNA reads as TGTGCCAGCAGTTTGTTAGCGGGGGGGCCAGCCACGCAGTATTTT. Translated, it gives CASSLLAGGPATQYF.

V and J are TRBV28 and TRBJ2-7; TRBD2 is a possible D gene (6 bases). The V end was cut by 5 bases, the J end by 4 bases, with 18 bases between. CDR3 length: 15 amino acids. The germline CDR1 and CDR2 sequences are MDHEN and SYDVKM. CDR3 nucleotides: TGTGCCAGCAGTCAGGTCCACGGACTACTATACGAGCAGTACTTC. It codes for CASSQVHGLLYEQYF.

In its sample, this clone was seen a few times. The CDR3 bases are TGCAGCGTTGAAGATCTTAGGCTAGCGGGAGCCGATGGAGTCGGGGAGCTGTTTTTT. It specifies CSVEDLRLAGADGVGELFF. The rearrangement joins TRBV29-1 to TRBJ2-2; 10 bases line up with TRBD2. The CDR3 has 19 amino acids. CDR1 is SQVTM, CDR2 ANQGSEA, per germline. Unmatched junction bases numbered 17, after V lost 0 bases and J lost 7 bases.

Only one count was recorded for this clone. V usage is TRBV27 and J usage is TRBJ2-2, with 14 bases aligning to TRBD2. V lost 5 bases and J lost 4; bases outside the gene matches: 9. Per the germline V gene, CDR1 is MNHEY and CDR2 is SMNVEV (reference sequence). This CDR3 spans 18 amino acids. As DNA, the CDR3 is TGTGCCAGCAGTCTTGGGACTAGCGGGAGTGTTAGCACCGGGGAGCTGTTTTTT. It codes for CASSLGTSGSVSTGELFF.